This T cell receptor (beta chain) comes out of a study of human T cells and chemical hapten exposure. As for the study in general: On about 2 cm by about 2 cm of upper inner arm skin, sensitization was performed with 2% DPC.

As to time point: patch test 1, 2 weeks after DPC sensitization. Treatment here: therapeutic diphenylcyclopropenone sensitization with weekly scalp DPC. Sample donors consisted of patients with alopecia, aged 18 to 70 years, who were suitable for DPC. After removal of 5 bases from V and 7 bases from J, the junction contained 4 bases not matched to a gene. The CDR3 length is 14 residues. The V gene's germline CDR1 is SGHAT and CDR2 FQNNGV. Original processing methods: TCR counts had a median of 95,638 per sample and spanned about 20,000 to 750,000. TCRdb used MiXCR to reprocess the RACE reads, holding one entry per CDR3 protein. The V and J calls shown here were made by TCRdb, not taken from the authors' results. Among about 360,000 distinct CDR3 sequences, around 5% were seen once, and the ten largest hold roughly 2.4%. There are many counts of this clonotype. Its specificity is unknown. Findings and caveats of the study: Among TCRs, those above 1 in 1000 frequency were unaffected by DPC sensitization.

The chain is built from TRBV11-2 and TRBJ2-2, with 10 bases that match TRBD1. This clonotype was sampled from a woman between 50 and 59 years old with alopecia areata. Some clones in this sample may be carry-over from other donors' samples. The sequences come from whole blood, collected in connection with sensitization to the hapten diphenylcyclopropenone (DPC). As DNA, the CDR3 is TGTGCCAGCAGCGCGGACAGGGGGATCGGGGAGCTGTTTTTT. This sequence encodes CASSADRGIGELFF.